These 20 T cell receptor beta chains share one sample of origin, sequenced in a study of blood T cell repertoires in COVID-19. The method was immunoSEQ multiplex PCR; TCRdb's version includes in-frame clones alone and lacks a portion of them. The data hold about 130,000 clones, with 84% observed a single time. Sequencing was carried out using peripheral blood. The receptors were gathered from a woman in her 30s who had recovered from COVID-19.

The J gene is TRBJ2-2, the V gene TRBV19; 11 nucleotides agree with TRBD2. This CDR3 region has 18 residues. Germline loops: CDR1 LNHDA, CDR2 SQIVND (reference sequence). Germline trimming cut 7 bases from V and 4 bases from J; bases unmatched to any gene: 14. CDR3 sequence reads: CASTPETSGRVGTGELFF. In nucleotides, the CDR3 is TGTGCCAGTACCCCCGAAACTAGCGGGAGAGTGGGCACCGGGGAGCTGTTTTTT. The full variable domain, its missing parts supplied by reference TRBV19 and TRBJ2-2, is DGGITQSPKYLFRKEGQNVTLSCEQNLNHDAMYWYRQDPGQGLRLIYYSQIVNDFQKGDIAEGYSVSREKKESFPLTVTSAQKNPTAFYLCASTPETSGRVGTGELFFGEGSRLTVL.

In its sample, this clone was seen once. The CDR3 is CASSFELGYTF. CDR3 nucleotides: TGTGCCAGCAGCTTCGAGCTCGGCTACACCTTC. V and J are TRBV5-4 and TRBJ1-2; D not resolved. Germline loops: CDR1 SGHNT, CDR2 YYREEE (reference sequence). The CDR3 has 11 residues. The germline V and J ends were trimmed by 2 bases and 8 bases, with 7 bases remaining between them.

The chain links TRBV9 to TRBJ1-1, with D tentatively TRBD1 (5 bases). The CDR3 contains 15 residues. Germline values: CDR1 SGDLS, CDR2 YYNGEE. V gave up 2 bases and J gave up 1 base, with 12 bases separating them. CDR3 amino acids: CASSVSVTENTEAFF. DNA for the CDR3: TGTGCCAGCAGCGTTTCCGTGACAGAGAACACTGAAGCTTTCTTT.

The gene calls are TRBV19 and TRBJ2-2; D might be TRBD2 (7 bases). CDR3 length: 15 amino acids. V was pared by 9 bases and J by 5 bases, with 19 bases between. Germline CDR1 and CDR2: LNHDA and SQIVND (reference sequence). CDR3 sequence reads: CASTRGAEVTGELFF. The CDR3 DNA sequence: TGTGCCAGCACTCGGGGGGCCGAGGTGACCGGGGAGCTGTTTTTT.

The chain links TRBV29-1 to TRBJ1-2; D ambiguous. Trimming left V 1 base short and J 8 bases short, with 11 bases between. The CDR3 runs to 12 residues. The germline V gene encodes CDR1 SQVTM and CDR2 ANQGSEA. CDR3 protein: CSVEGAGGGYTF. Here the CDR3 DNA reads TGCAGCGTTGAAGGGGCAGGAGGCGGCTACACCTTC.

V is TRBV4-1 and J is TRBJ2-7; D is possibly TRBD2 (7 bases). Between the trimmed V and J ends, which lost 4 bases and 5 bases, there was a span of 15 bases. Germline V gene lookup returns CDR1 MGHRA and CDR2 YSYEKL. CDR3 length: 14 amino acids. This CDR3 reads CASSRGGGVNEQYF. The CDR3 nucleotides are TGCGCCAGCAGCCGTGGAGGGGGGGTGAACGAGCAGTACTTC.

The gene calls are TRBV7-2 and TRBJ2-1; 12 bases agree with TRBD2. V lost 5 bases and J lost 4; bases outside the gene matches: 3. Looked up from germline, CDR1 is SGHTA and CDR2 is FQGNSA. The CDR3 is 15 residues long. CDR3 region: CASSAGTSGYNEQFF. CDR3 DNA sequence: TGTGCCAGCAGCGCCGGGACTAGCGGGTACAATGAGCAGTTCTTC.

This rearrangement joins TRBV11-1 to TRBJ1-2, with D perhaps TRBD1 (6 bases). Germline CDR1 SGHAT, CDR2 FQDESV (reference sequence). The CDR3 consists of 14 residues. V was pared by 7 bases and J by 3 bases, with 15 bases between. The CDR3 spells CASISTGGDYGYTF. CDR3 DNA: TGTGCCAGCATCAGTACGGGGGGCGACTATGGCTACACCTTC.

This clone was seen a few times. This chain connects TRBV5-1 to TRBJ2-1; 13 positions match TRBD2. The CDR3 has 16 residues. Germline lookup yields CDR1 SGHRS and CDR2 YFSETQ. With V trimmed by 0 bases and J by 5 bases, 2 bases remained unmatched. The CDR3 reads CASSLVLAGGNNEQFF. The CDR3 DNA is TGCGCCAGCAGCTTGGTACTAGCGGGGGGGAACAATGAGCAGTTCTTC.

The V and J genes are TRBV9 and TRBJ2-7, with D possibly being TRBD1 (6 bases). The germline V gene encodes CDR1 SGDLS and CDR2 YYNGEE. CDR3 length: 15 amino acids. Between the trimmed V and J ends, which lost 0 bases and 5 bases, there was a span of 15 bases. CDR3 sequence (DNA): TGTGCCAGCAGCGTAGTAGGGACAAGGGGCGACGAGCAGTACTTC. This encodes CASSVVGTRGDEQYF.

This CDR3 reads CASSQVSNEQFF. CDR3 DNA: TGTGCCAGCAGCCAGGTGAGCAATGAGCAGTTCTTC. The chain has TRBV7-9 and TRBJ2-1; unclear D gene. The germline CDR1 and CDR2 sequences are SEHNR and FQNEAQ (reference sequence). V shed 5 bases and J shed 6 bases, with 8 bases lying between them. The CDR3 extends over 12 amino acids.

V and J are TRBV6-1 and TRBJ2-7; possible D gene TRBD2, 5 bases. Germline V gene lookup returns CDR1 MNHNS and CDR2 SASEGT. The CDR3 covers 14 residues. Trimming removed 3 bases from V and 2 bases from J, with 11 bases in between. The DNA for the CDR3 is TGTGCCAGCAGTGACCGGGGTAGCCCCTACGAGCAGTACTTC. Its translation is CASSDRGSPYEQYF.

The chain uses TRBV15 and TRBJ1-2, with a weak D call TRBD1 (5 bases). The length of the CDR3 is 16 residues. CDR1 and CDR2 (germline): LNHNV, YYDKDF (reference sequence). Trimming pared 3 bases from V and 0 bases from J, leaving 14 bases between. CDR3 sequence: CATSSLRVSANYGYTF. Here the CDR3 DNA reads TGTGCCACCAGCAGTCTCAGGGTCTCAGCTAACTATGGCTACACCTTC.

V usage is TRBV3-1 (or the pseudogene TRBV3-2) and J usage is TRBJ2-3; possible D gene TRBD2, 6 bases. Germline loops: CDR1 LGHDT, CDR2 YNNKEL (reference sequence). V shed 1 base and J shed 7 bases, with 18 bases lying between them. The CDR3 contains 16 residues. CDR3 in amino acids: CASSQVSLDYSNTQYF. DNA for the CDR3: TGTGCCAGCAGCCAAGTTAGTTTGGACTACTCCAATACGCAGTATTTT.

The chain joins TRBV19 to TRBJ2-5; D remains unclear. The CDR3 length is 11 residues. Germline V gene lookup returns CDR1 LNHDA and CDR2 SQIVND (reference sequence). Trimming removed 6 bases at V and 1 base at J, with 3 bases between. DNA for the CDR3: TGTGCCAGTAGCCTCCAAGAGACCCAGTACTTC. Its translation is CASSLQETQYF.

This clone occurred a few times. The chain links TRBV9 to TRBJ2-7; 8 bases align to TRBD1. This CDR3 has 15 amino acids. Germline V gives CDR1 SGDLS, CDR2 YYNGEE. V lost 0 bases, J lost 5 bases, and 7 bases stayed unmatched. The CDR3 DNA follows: TGTGCCAGCAGCGTAGCTGCAGGGGGCCTCAACGAGCAGTACTTC. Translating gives CASSVAAGGLNEQYF.

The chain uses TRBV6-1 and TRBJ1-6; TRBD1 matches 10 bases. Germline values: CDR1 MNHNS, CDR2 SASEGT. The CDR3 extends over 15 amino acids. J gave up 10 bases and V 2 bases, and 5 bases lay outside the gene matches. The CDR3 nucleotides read TGTGCCAGCAGTGAATGGGGACAGGGGTTATCACCCCTCCACTTT. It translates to CASSEWGQGLSPLHF.

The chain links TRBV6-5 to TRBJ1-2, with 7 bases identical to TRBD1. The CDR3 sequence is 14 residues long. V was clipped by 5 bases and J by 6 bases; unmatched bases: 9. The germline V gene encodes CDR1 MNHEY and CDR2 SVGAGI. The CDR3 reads CASSRQQGMNGYTF. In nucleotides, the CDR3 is TGTGCCAGCAGTCGACAACAGGGGATGAATGGCTACACCTTC.

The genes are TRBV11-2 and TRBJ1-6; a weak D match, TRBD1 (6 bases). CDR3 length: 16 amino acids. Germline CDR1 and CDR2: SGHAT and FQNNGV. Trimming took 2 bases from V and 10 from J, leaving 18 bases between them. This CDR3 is CASSLQPTGSRSPLHF. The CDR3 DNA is TGTGCCAGCAGCTTACAACCCACAGGGAGTAGGTCACCCCTCCACTTT.

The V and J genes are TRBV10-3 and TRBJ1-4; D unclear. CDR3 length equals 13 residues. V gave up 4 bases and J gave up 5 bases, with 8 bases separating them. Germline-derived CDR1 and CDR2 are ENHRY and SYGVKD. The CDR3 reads CAISAGPNEKLFF. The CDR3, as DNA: TGTGCCATCAGTGCAGGTCCGAATGAAAAACTGTTTTTT.